Below, 7 T cell receptor beta chains from the same sample are listed, as sequenced in a study of regulatory T cells in long-lasting Graves disease. Time point: newly diagnosed GD, antithyroid drugs for less than 3 months. After RNA was extracted from PBMCs, the TCR library was made from it. CDR3-region Arm-PCR and iRepertoire HTBI primers produced the TCR beta libraries. A single record per CDR3 protein comes from TCRdb applying MiXCR to the multiplex PCR reads. The sample lists about 420,000 distinct CDR3 sequences, 15% to 20% occurring once. These data were also reused for a study on T cells in Graves' hyperthyroidism and ophthalmopathy.

Specimen: peripheral blood mononuclear cells (PBMCs), collected at new diagnosis, from a patient treated with antithyroid drugs. These receptors were collected from a young woman with Graves disease.

In regard to this clonotype: An end of the junction differs from the germline gene, which may be a read error. The chain has TRBV3-1 and TRBJ2-5; 8 nucleotides match TRBD2. The CDR3 is 15 residues long. Germline values: CDR1 LGHDT, CDR2 YNNKEL (reference sequence). In nucleotides, the CDR3 is TGTGCCAGCAGCCCAACTACGGGGGGGGTGGAGAGCCAGTACTTC. The encoded protein is CASSPTTGGVESQYF.

The CDR3 nucleotides read TGCGCCAGCAGCTTGCAGTACCCGGCGGGAGGGGCAGATACGCAGTATTTT. This translates into CASSLQYPAGGADTQYF. The rearrangement uses TRBV5-1 and TRBJ2-3; the match to TRBD2 covers 9 bases. The CDR3 is 17 residues long. In germline, CDR1 is SGHRS, CDR2 YFSETQ. The trim removed 1 base at V and 4 bases at J, leaving 10 bases unmatched. Supplemented by reference TRBV5-1 and TRBJ2-3, the full variable domain reads KAGVTQTPRYLIKTRGQQVTLSCSPISGHRSVSWYQQTPGQGLQFLFEYFSETQRNKGNFPGRFSGRQFSNSRSEMNVSTLELGDSALYLCASSLQYPAGGADTQYFGPGTRLTVL.

This clonotype was seen more than once but under ten times. The V and J genes are TRBV11-2 and TRBJ1-5; D may be TRBD1 (6 bases). V was cut by 5 bases and J by 4 bases, with 12 bases left in between. CDR1 and CDR2 from the germline V gene are SGHAT and FQNNGV. CDR3 length: 14 amino acids. The CDR3: CASSPRGANQPQHF. DNA for the CDR3: TGTGCCAGCAGCCCTAGGGGGGCTAATCAGCCCCAGCATTTT.

In its sample, this clonotype was seen a few times. The J gene is TRBJ1-1, the V gene TRBV20-1; D not certain. Germline V gene lookup returns CDR1 DFQATT and CDR2 SNEGSKA (reference sequence). The V and J ends lost 4 bases and 1 base respectively, with 10 bases between them. The CDR3 extends over 13 amino acids. The CDR3 loop reads CSATQHANTEAFF. CDR3 in DNA: TGCAGTGCTACTCAACACGCGAACACTGAAGCTTTCTTT.

A note on this clonotype: This may stem from a read error, because a much larger clone lies one nucleotide away. The final CDR3 position lacks the conserved phenylalanine or tryptophan, pointing to a likely read error. The chain employs TRBV5-1 and TRBJ2-1; TRBD2 is a possible D gene (5 bases). The CDR3 extends over 15 amino acids. The V gene's germline CDR1 is SGHRS and CDR2 YFSETQ. V shed 5 bases and J shed 1 base, with 13 bases lying between them. CDR3 loop: CASSTRIGSYNEQFL. As DNA, the CDR3 is TGCGCCAGCAGTACTAGGATAGGGTCCTACAATGAGCAGTTCCTC.

Comment on this clonotype: This sequence may be a read error, since a much larger clone differs from it by one base. This sequence joins TRBV7-2 and TRBJ2-1; D is undetermined. The CDR3 is made up of 11 amino acids. The V end was cut by 8 bases, the J end by 10 bases, with 12 bases between. The germline CDR1 and CDR2 sequences are SGHTA and FQGNSA. The CDR3 region has the DNA TGTGCCAGCCAGGAAAGGTACGAGCAGTTCTTC. Translated: CASQERYEQFF.

As regards this clonotype: It differs at one base from a far larger clone, so likely a read error. V usage is TRBV24-1 and J usage is TRBJ2-7; D is undetermined. The closer fit of TRBJ2-1 to the DNA end suggests the J call may be wrong. The CDR3 has 14 amino acids. Germline CDR1 and CDR2: KGHDR and SFDVKD. CDR3 coding DNA: TGTGCCACCAGTGACCCTGGCAGCAACAATGAGCAGTTCTTC. Translated: CATSDPGSNNEQFF.